This T cell receptor beta chain was captured by sequencing in a study of breast tumors, draining lymph nodes, adjacent tissues. The sample holds a few counts of this clonotype. The antigen is unknown. Breast cancer patients provided tissue from their axillary draining lymph nodes. Study findings and constraints: The data were judged consistent with most tumor T cells coming from lymph node and expanding in tumor. Compared with lymph nodes, tumors were less diverse; compared with nontumor tissue, more. Luminal-like breast cancer showed significantly greater tumor-nontumor repertoire similarity than basal-like breast cancer did. The lymph node origin of tumor T cells was framed as consistent with a hypothesis, not demonstrated.

MiXCR, run by TCRdb on the multiplex PCR reads, gives a single entry per CDR3 protein. Counted here are 200,000 to 300,000 distinct CDR3 sequences, about 33% occurring once; the ten biggest clones make up about 1%. The source of this sequence is a female donor with breast cancer. Some clones in this sample may be carry-over from other donors' samples. Sequenced: axillary lymph node tissue.

The CDR3 sequence is CASSLAFTSEQYF. CDR3 in DNA: TGTGCCAGCAGCTTAGCTTTTACCTCCGAGCAGTACTTC. The chain couples TRBV11-2 to TRBJ2-7; D gene uncertain. This CDR3 has 13 residues. Trimming took 1 base from V and 6 from J, leaving 10 bases between them. CDR1 SGHAT and CDR2 FQNNGV come from the germline V gene.